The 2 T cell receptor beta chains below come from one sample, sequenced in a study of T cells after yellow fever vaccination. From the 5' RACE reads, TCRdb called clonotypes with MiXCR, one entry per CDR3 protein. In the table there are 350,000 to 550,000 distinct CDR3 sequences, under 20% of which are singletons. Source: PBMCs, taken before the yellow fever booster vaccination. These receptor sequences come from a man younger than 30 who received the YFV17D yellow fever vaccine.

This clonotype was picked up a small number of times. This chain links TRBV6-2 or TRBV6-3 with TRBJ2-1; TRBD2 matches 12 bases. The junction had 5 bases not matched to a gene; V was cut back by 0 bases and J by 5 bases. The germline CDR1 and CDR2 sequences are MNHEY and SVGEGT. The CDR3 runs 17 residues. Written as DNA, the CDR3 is TGTGCCAGCAGTTACTCTATGACTAGCGGGAGTGACAATGAGCAGTTCTTC. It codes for CASSYSMTSGSDNEQFF.

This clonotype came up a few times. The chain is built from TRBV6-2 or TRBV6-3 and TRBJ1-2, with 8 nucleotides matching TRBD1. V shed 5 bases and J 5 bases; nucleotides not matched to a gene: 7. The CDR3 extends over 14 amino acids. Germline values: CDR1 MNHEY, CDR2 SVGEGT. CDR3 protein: CASSIPGGFYGYTF. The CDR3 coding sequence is TGTGCCAGCAGTATCCCAGGGGGCTTTTATGGCTACACCTTC.